These T cell receptor beta chains were read from a single sample in a study of T cell responses to AZD1222 COVID-19 vaccine. Assay used: immunoSEQ multiplex PCR; TCRdb lists only in-frame clones, some missing. The repertoire consists of some 120,000 clones, with approximately 85% occurring once and the leading ten covering roughly 3.9%. The sequences come from peripheral blood, collected on day 0 of MenACWY control vaccination. Source of these receptors: an adult in good health. CDR3s include the opening cysteine and the closing phenylalanine or tryptophan. D genes are given only for firm matches. Size is omitted from some rows. Given values are once, few, many or a class for expanded clones.

V gene: TRBV20-1
D gene: NA
clone size: NA
CDR3 length: 13
J gene: TRBJ2-5
CDR3 protein: CSASSRGQGTQYF
CDR3 DNA: TGCAGTGCTAGTAGCCGTGGCCAAGGGACCCAGTACTTC

V gene: TRBV28
D gene: NA
clone size: NA
CDR3 length: 14
J gene: TRBJ1-2
CDR3 protein: CASSLIRTNYGYTF
CDR3 DNA: TGTGCCAGCAGTTTAATCCGAACTAACTATGGCTACACCTTC

V gene: TRBV9
D gene: NA
clone size: NA
CDR3 length: 16
J gene: TRBJ2-1
CDR3 protein: CASSQLSYYSYNEQFF
CDR3 DNA: TGTGCCAGCAGCCAGCTTTCGTATTACTCCTACAATGAGCAGTTCTTC

V gene: TRBV28
D gene: NA
clone size: NA
CDR3 length: 12
J gene: TRBJ1-2
CDR3 protein: CASIGGLVGYTF
CDR3 DNA: TGTGCCAGCATCGGGGGGCTGGTCGGCTACACCTTC

V gene: TRBV7-2
D gene: TRBD1
clone size: NA
CDR3 length: 13
J gene: TRBJ1-6
CDR3 protein: CASSPRQGLTLHF
CDR3 DNA: TGTGCCAGCAGCCCCCGACAGGGTCTCACCCTCCACTTT

V gene: TRBV6-5
D gene: NA
clone size: NA
CDR3 length: 13
J gene: TRBJ1-4
CDR3 protein: CASTGGAFEKLFF
CDR3 DNA: TGTGCCAGCACCGGGGGCGCATTTGAAAAACTGTTTTTT

V gene: TRBV28
D gene: NA
clone size: NA
CDR3 length: 13
J gene: TRBJ2-5
CDR3 protein: CASYQGRRETQYF
CDR3 DNA: TGTGCCAGCTATCAGGGAAGACGAGAGACCCAGTACTTC

V gene: TRBV4-1
D gene: TRBD1
clone size: NA
CDR3 length: 15
J gene: TRBJ2-7
CDR3 protein: CASSSTGTGNNEQYF
CDR3 DNA: TGCGCCAGCAGCTCGACCGGGACAGGGAACAACGAGCAGTACTTC

V gene: TRBV5-6
D gene: NA
clone size: NA
CDR3 length: 16
J gene: TRBJ2-2
CDR3 protein: CASTLRAGAGTGELFF
CDR3 DNA: TGTGCCAGCACCCTCCGGGCGGGGGCGGGTACCGGGGAGCTGTTTTTT

V gene: TRBV29-1
D gene: NA
clone size: once
CDR3 length: 13
J gene: TRBJ2-3
CDR3 protein: CSVGGSYTDTQYF
CDR3 DNA: TGCAGCGTTGGGGGCTCTTACACAGATACGCAGTATTTT

V gene: TRBV6-1
D gene: NA
clone size: NA
CDR3 length: 16
J gene: TRBJ1-4
CDR3 protein: CASSEVAGGHDEKLFF
CDR3 DNA: TGTGCCAGCAGTGAAGTAGCGGGGGGCCACGATGAAAAACTGTTTTTT

V gene: TRBV7-3
D gene: NA
clone size: NA
CDR3 length: 15
J gene: TRBJ2-2
CDR3 protein: CASSLRQGGTGELFF
CDR3 DNA: TGTGCCAGCAGCTTACGACAGGGAGGTACCGGGGAGCTGTTTTTT

V gene: TRBV2
D gene: NA
clone size: NA
CDR3 length: 16
J gene: TRBJ2-7
CDR3 protein: CASSASVEASSYEQYF
CDR3 DNA: TGTGCCAGCAGTGCCTCAGTTGAGGCGAGCTCCTACGAGCAGTACTTC

V gene: TRBV19
D gene: NA
clone size: NA
CDR3 length: 16
J gene: TRBJ2-2
CDR3 protein: CASSLRGVGGPMELFF
CDR3 DNA: TGTGCCAGTAGCCTGCGAGGGGTGGGGGGTCCAATGGAGCTGTTTTTT

V gene: TRBV7-2
D gene: NA
clone size: NA
CDR3 length: 13
J gene: TRBJ2-7
CDR3 protein: CASSLTNTYEQYF
CDR3 DNA: TGTGCCAGCAGCTTGACAAACACCTACGAGCAGTACTTC

V gene: TRBV7-8
D gene: NA
clone size: few
CDR3 length: 14
J gene: TRBJ2-3
CDR3 protein: CASSFGPFSDTQYF
CDR3 DNA: TGTGCCAGCAGCTTTGGGCCTTTTTCAGATACGCAGTATTTT

V gene: TRBV4-1
D gene: TRBD1
clone size: NA
CDR3 length: 17
J gene: TRBJ1-5
CDR3 protein: CASSQDLRQGSNQPQHF
CDR3 DNA: TGCGCCAGCAGCCAAGATCTCCGACAGGGAAGCAATCAGCCCCAGCATTTT

V gene: TRBV3-1/TRBV3-2
D gene: NA
clone size: NA
CDR3 length: 13
J gene: TRBJ1-2
CDR3 protein: CASSQVLNYGYTF
CDR3 DNA: TGTGCCAGCAGCCAAGTACTGAACTATGGCTACACCTTC

V gene: TRBV4-1
D gene: TRBD2
clone size: NA
CDR3 length: 18
J gene: TRBJ2-7
CDR3 protein: CASSPGIAGGRGRYEQYF
CDR3 DNA: TGCGCCAGCAGCCCCGGGATAGCGGGGGGGCGAGGACGCTACGAGCAGTACTTC

V gene: TRBV6-4
D gene: NA
clone size: NA
CDR3 length: 14
J gene: TRBJ1-5
CDR3 protein: CAQGYCGEFQPQHF
CDR3 DNA: TGTGCCCAGGGTTACTGCGGGGAGTTTCAGCCCCAGCATTTT

V gene: TRBV28
D gene: NA
clone size: once
CDR3 length: 14
J gene: TRBJ1-2
CDR3 protein: CASSSPAGSYGYTF
CDR3 DNA: TGTGCCAGCAGTTCACCCGCAGGGTCATATGGCTACACCTTC

V gene: TRBV7-6
D gene: NA
clone size: NA
CDR3 length: 13
J gene: TRBJ2-7
CDR3 protein: CASSLASDYEQYF
CDR3 DNA: TGTGCCAGCAGCTTAGCGTCCGATTACGAGCAGTACTTC

V gene: TRBV3-1/TRBV3-2
D gene: NA
clone size: few
CDR3 length: 15
J gene: TRBJ1-3
CDR3 protein: CASSQVRSTGNTIYF
CDR3 DNA: TGTGCCAGCAGCCAAGTGAGGTCGACTGGAAACACCATATATTTT

V gene: TRBV7-8
D gene: TRBD1
clone size: NA
CDR3 length: 14
J gene: TRBJ1-2
CDR3 protein: CASSQWVDRDRSTF
CDR3 DNA: TGTGCCAGCAGCCAATGGGTCGACAGGGATCGCTCCACCTTC